A selection of T cell receptor beta chains follows, all from one sample in a study of CXCR3-negative and CXCR3-positive naive CD8 T cells. Reprocessing the 5' RACE reads, TCRdb reports a single entry for every CDR3 protein and omits DNA. The data include 56,000 or so distinct CDR3 sequences; the top ten clones carry around 20%. Sequencing input: memory CD8+ T cells from blood. The receptor source for this set is a human donor in good health. Some clones in this sample may be carry-over from other donors' samples. CDR3s include the opening cysteine and the closing phenylalanine or tryptophan. Each record gives: J gene, clone size, V gene, CDR3 protein. Expanded clones are given a class, and other clones once, few, many or no size at all.

j_call: TRBJ2-7; clone_size: -; v_call: TRBV4-2; cdr3_aa: CASSPGSYEQYF
j_call: TRBJ2-3; clone_size: -; v_call: TRBV28; cdr3_aa: CASSFDGRGTQYF
j_call: TRBJ2-3; clone_size: -; v_call: TRBV28; cdr3_aa: CASSPSRGDRDTQYF
j_call: TRBJ2-3; clone_size: -; v_call: TRBV29-1; cdr3_aa: CSGGEGDTQYF
j_call: TRBJ2-7; clone_size: -; v_call: TRBV29-1; cdr3_aa: CSVFQAGSYEQYF
j_call: TRBJ2-7; clone_size: -; v_call: TRBV12-3/TRBV12-4; cdr3_aa: CASSPHVPPYEQYF
j_call: TRBJ2-7; clone_size: -; v_call: TRBV12-3/TRBV12-4; cdr3_aa: CASSGQGYEQYF
j_call: TRBJ2-7; clone_size: -; v_call: TRBV28; cdr3_aa: CASIPGQGNYEQYF
j_call: TRBJ2-3; clone_size: -; v_call: TRBV7-8; cdr3_aa: CASSLLVSTDTQYF
j_call: TRBJ1-4; clone_size: -; v_call: TRBV18; cdr3_aa: CASSPADGNEKLFF
j_call: TRBJ2-5; clone_size: -; v_call: TRBV10-2; cdr3_aa: CASSDGQYQETQYF
j_call: TRBJ2-2; clone_size: -; v_call: TRBV7-8; cdr3_aa: CASSQYSSGTPSGELFF
j_call: TRBJ1-6; clone_size: -; v_call: TRBV7-6; cdr3_aa: CASRQIIGGNSPLHF
j_call: TRBJ1-5; clone_size: -; v_call: TRBV6-4; cdr3_aa: CASSDAGNNPNQPQHF
j_call: TRBJ1-2; clone_size: -; v_call: TRBV4-3; cdr3_aa: CASSQEFSGGRPYGYTF
j_call: TRBJ2-1; clone_size: -; v_call: TRBV29-1; cdr3_aa: CSVHWGNSKVGNEQFF
j_call: TRBJ2-7; clone_size: -; v_call: TRBV28; cdr3_aa: CASSFGGEGYEQYF
j_call: TRBJ1-1; clone_size: -; v_call: TRBV4-1; cdr3_aa: CASSQSRDTEAFF
j_call: TRBJ2-1; clone_size: -; v_call: TRBV7-9; cdr3_aa: CASSQHPPTSLLSYNEQFF
j_call: TRBJ2-1; clone_size: -; v_call: TRBV7-6; cdr3_aa: CASSLEPPGGSSSYNEQFF
j_call: TRBJ2-5; clone_size: -; v_call: TRBV29-1; cdr3_aa: CSVRGLAGVQETQYF
j_call: TRBJ2-3; clone_size: -; v_call: TRBV30; cdr3_aa: CAWGPGQGTDTQYF
j_call: TRBJ2-3; clone_size: -; v_call: TRBV21-1; cdr3_aa: CASSESGNTQYF
j_call: TRBJ2-7; clone_size: -; v_call: TRBV6-5; cdr3_aa: CASSEGDGYEQYF
j_call: TRBJ1-1; clone_size: -; v_call: TRBV28; cdr3_aa: CASINPEDWWDTEAFF
j_call: TRBJ2-1; clone_size: -; v_call: TRBV6-6; cdr3_aa: CASNLLAHNEQFF
j_call: TRBJ2-2; clone_size: -; v_call: TRBV7-8; cdr3_aa: CASSRQGSGELFF
j_call: TRBJ2-7; clone_size: -; v_call: TRBV29-1; cdr3_aa: CSVEDTVYYEQYF
j_call: TRBJ2-7; clone_size: -; v_call: TRBV27; cdr3_aa: CASSPVGGPYEQYF
j_call: TRBJ2-7; clone_size: -; v_call: TRBV6-5; cdr3_aa: CASSYSRPGQDYEQYF
j_call: TRBJ2-7; clone_size: -; v_call: TRBV19; cdr3_aa: CASRGQGAYEQYF
j_call: TRBJ2-7; clone_size: -; v_call: TRBV12-3/TRBV12-4; cdr3_aa: CASKRGAVVPPYEQYF
j_call: TRBJ2-1; clone_size: medium-sized; v_call: TRBV6-4; cdr3_aa: CASSDSAESYNEQFF
j_call: TRBJ2-3; clone_size: -; v_call: TRBV4-3; cdr3_aa: CASSQDTSGVLTDTQYF
j_call: TRBJ2-5; clone_size: -; v_call: TRBV3-1; cdr3_aa: CASSPRGEAQETQYF
j_call: TRBJ2-5; clone_size: -; v_call: TRBV6-5; cdr3_aa: CASSYSDYQETQYF
j_call: TRBJ2-7; clone_size: -; v_call: TRBV5-1; cdr3_aa: CASSLDGAETLYEQYF
j_call: TRBJ2-5; clone_size: -; v_call: TRBV4-1; cdr3_aa: CASSQEGETQYF
j_call: TRBJ2-3; clone_size: -; v_call: TRBV28; cdr3_aa: CASSPTGGEDTQYF
j_call: TRBJ2-1; clone_size: -; v_call: TRBV15; cdr3_aa: CATSRETSGPNEQFF
j_call: TRBJ1-1; clone_size: -; v_call: TRBV4-3; cdr3_aa: CASSQDPWTGVYYTEAFF
j_call: TRBJ2-3; clone_size: -; v_call: TRBV29-1; cdr3_aa: CSVVGTDTQYF
j_call: TRBJ2-1; clone_size: -; v_call: TRBV20-1; cdr3_aa: CSARDTLAGGHEQFF
j_call: TRBJ1-1; clone_size: -; v_call: TRBV4-3; cdr3_aa: CASSQEPPGQIVMNTEAFF